A single sample gave rise to the 10 T cell receptor beta chains below, sequenced in a study of blood T cells in healthy people across ages. A second PCR of roughly 7 to 11 cycles used a sample-barcoded 5' primer and a J-beta primer mix. Via MiXCR, TCRdb re-called the 5' RACE reads, giving one row per CDR3 protein. Found here are some 1.7 million distinct CDR3 sequences, under 30% of them singletons; the top ten hold about 8%. Sample: blood. The source is a woman between 25 and 40 years old in good health.

This clonotype was counted a few times. The chain couples TRBV12-3 or TRBV12-4 to TRBJ1-4; TRBD1 agrees at 8 bases. The length of the CDR3 is 15 residues. The V and J ends lost 5 bases and 5 bases, in that order; junction bases with no gene match: 7. For the CDR3, the DNA is TGTGCCAGCAGTCCCCGACAGGGGATCAATGAAAAACTGTTTTTT. Protein product: CASSPRQGINEKLFF.

In the case of this clonotype: Being one base from a much bigger clone, this may be a read error. The rearrangement links TRBV5-1 to TRBJ2-1, with TRBD1 matching 12 bases. Germline trimming cut 4 bases from V and 10 bases from J; bases unmatched to any gene: 9. The CDR3 sequence is 15 residues long. Looked up from germline, CDR1 is SGHRS and CDR2 is YFSETQ. The CDR3 DNA follows: TGCGCCAGCAGCGCGGGACAGGGGGCGCAAAACGAGCAGTTCTTC. It is translated as CASSAGQGAQNEQFF.

The chain has TRBV25-1 and TRBJ2-6; no definite D call. V was shortened by 3 bases and J by 3 bases, with 6 bases between the two germline ends. CDR3 size: 14 residues. Germline V gene sequence: CDR1 MGHDK, CDR2 SYGVNS. DNA for the CDR3: TGTGCCAGCAGTGATTTAGATGGGGCCAACGTCCTGACTTTC. Translation: CASSDLDGANVLTF.

The chain employs TRBV14 and TRBJ2-5, with D possibly being TRBD2 (6 bases). The CDR3 is 16 amino acids. Trimming took off 4 bases at V and 5 bases at J, with 20 bases between the two ends. From germline, CDR1 is SGHDN and CDR2 FVKESK. CDR3: CASSLQGLSGRETQYF. The CDR3 DNA sequence: TGTGCCAGCAGCCTTCAAGGATTAAGCGGGCGGGAGACCCAGTACTTC.

About this clonotype itself: An end of the junction does not agree with germline; a read error may underlie this. The CDR3 bases are TGTGCCAGCAATGAAGAGGGTCGGCTAGCGGGCAAAAACATTCAGTACTTC. Translated: CASNEEGRLAGKNIQYF. The chain couples TRBV2 to TRBJ2-4, with TRBD2 matching over 8 bases. The CDR3 is 17 amino acids. Germline V lookup: CDR1 SNHLY, CDR2 FYNNEI. The whole variable domain, filled in from reference TRBV2 and TRBJ2-4, reads EPEVTQTPSHQVTQMGQEVILRCVPISNHLYFYWYRQILGQKVEFLVSFYNNEISEKSEIFDDQFSVERPDGSNFTLKIRSTKLEDSAMYFCASNEEGRLAGKNIQYFGAGTRLSVL.

The table lists this clonotype with many counts. The rearrangement uses TRBV2 and TRBJ1-5; 8 bases agree with TRBD1. The V segment lost 3 bases and the J segment 2 bases; nucleotides outside the gene matches: 3. This CDR3 has 15 amino acids. CDR1 is SNHLY, CDR2 FYNNEI, per germline. The CDR3 nucleotides read TGTGCCAGCAGTGACAGGGGGCTAGGCAATCAGCCCCAGCATTTT. This encodes CASSDRGLGNQPQHF.

As concerns this clonotype: An end of the junction does not agree with germline; a read error may underlie this. This sequence joins TRBV6-5 and TRBJ1-4; possibly TRBD1 for D (6 bases). Germline V gene sequence: CDR1 MNHEY, CDR2 SVGAGI. The CDR3 has 12 amino acids. The CDR3 bases are TGTGCCAGCACTACCGGGGGGGCAAAACGGTTTTTT. Its protein is CASTTGGAKRFF.

The sample holds a few counts of this clonotype. The CDR3 sequence: CASSLPLRGYGYTF. In nucleotides, the CDR3 is TGTGCCAGCAGTTTGCCACTAAGGGGCTATGGCTACACCTTC. This chain joins TRBV28 and TRBJ1-2; D may be TRBD1 (5 bases). Trimming stripped 3 bases from V and 4 bases from J, with 12 bases between. This CDR3 is 14 amino acids long. The germline gives CDR1 MDHEN, CDR2 SYDVKM.

This clonotype was counted at least ten times. This chain uses TRBV20-1 with TRBJ2-1, with D possibly being TRBD1 (6 bases). Per germline, CDR1 DFQATT and CDR2 SNEGSKA (reference sequence). V lost 1 base and J 5 bases, leaving 12 bases between the germline ends. This CDR3 is 14 amino acids long. The CDR3 loop is CSARVSSGDNEQFF. The CDR3 coding sequence is TGCAGTGCTAGAGTGAGTTCAGGGGACAATGAGCAGTTCTTC.

The V and J genes are TRBV29-1 and TRBJ2-2; D gene unclear. Trimming removed 3 bases at V and 6 bases at J, with 8 bases between. The CDR3 extends over 12 amino acids. Germline V gene lookup returns CDR1 SQVTM and CDR2 ANQGSEA. DNA of the CDR3: TGCAGCGTTGAGCGTACAGCCGGGGAGCTGTTTTTT. This translates into CSVERTAGELFF.